The present T cell receptor (beta chain) was sequenced within a study of blood T cell repertoires in COVID-19. In the authors' workflow: Researchers report that nucleated cell counts were estimated from reference gene primer amplification. The method was immunoSEQ multiplex PCR; TCRdb's version includes in-frame clones alone and lacks a portion of them. That table is the source of V, J and clone size, and D and trimming were worked out from the DNA. The sample records under 300,000 clones, just under 90% being singletons. This study enrolled people aged roughly 18 to 90 from about 24 US geographic areas. Cohort 3 recovery required two negative PCRs, clearance, or symptom resolution. Germline V lookup: CDR1 MDHEN, CDR2 SYDVKM. The CDR3 runs to 13 residues. V lost 8 bases, J lost 0 bases, and 3 bases stayed unmatched.

V usage is TRBV28 and J usage is TRBJ1-2, with TRBD1 matching 7 bases. The sequence came from a woman aged 55-70 years who had recovered from COVID-19. Source material: PBMCs or T cells enriched from blood (not recorded which). The CDR3 nucleotides read TGTGCCAGCGGGACAGCTACTAACTATGGCTACACCTTC. Protein sequence: CASGTATNYGYTF.